This TCR beta chain was sequenced in a study of cytomegalovirus exposure and HLA in healthy donors. The study ran its PCR with 60 Vbeta and 13 Jbeta primers. Using immunoSEQ multiplex PCR, the repertoire was profiled, and TCRdb retains in-frame clones only, with some absent. The table has about 150,000 clones, 70% to 80% seen once. Trimming took off 7 bases at V and 0 bases at J, with 9 bases between the two ends. The CDR3 runs to 13 residues. Germline values: CDR1 LNHDA, CDR2 SQIVND (reference sequence). The source material was PBMCs. This sequence joins TRBV19 and TRBJ1-1; D unclear. This clonotype was obtained from a human donor in good health. CDR3 loop: CASMSSMNTEAFF. CDR3 nucleotides: TGTGCCAGTATGAGTTCCATGAACACTGAAGCTTTCTTT.